Shown below are 30 T cell receptor beta chains from a single sample sequenced in a study of T cell responses to AZD1222 COVID-19 vaccine. Method: immunoSEQ multiplex PCR; TCRdb's copy keeps in-frame clones and lacks some. This sample has more than 85,000 clones, with roughly 86% found just once. The sequencing used peripheral blood, collected on day 0 of AZD1222 vaccination. The receptors derive from an adult in good health.

The CDR3 region is CASSHRGKIYEQYF. CDR3 DNA: TGTGCCAGCAGCCATAGGGGTAAAATCTACGAGCAGTACTTC. The rearrangement uses TRBV7-2 and TRBJ2-7; D might be TRBD1 (5 bases). This CDR3 region has 14 residues. V lost 5 bases, J lost 3 bases, and 14 bases lay in between. Germline V gene data show CDR1 as SGHTA and CDR2 as FQGNSA.

This clone was picked up one time. V usage is TRBV28 and J usage is TRBJ1-2; TRBD1 matches 10 bases. CDR3 size: 15 residues. V trimming: 7 bases; J trimming: 7 bases; junction bases outside the gene matches: 12. The germline V gene encodes CDR1 MDHEN and CDR2 SYDVKM. As DNA, the CDR3 is TGTGCCAGCAACCGACAGGGGGCGCGTGAGATTGGCTACACCTTC. It translates to CASNRQGAREIGYTF.

The chain is built from TRBV5-1 and TRBJ1-1, with D uncertain. Trimming cost V 0 bases and J 1 base, with 7 bases left between them. The CDR3 has 14 amino acids. Looked up from germline, CDR1 is SGHRS and CDR2 is YFSETQ. The CDR3 nucleotides read TGCGCCAGCAGCTTGGACGGCCCGAACACTGAAGCTTTCTTT. Translating gives CASSLDGPNTEAFF.

This rearrangement joins TRBV3-1 (or the pseudogene TRBV3-2) to TRBJ2-2; 11 bases agree with TRBD2. The CDR3 extends over 18 amino acids. J lost 4 bases, V lost 1 base, and 8 bases had no gene match. The germline V gene encodes CDR1 LGHDT and CDR2 YNNKEL (reference sequence). Here the CDR3 reads CASSQVGSGGAVTGELFF. The CDR3 DNA reads TGTGCCAGCAGCCAAGTGGGTAGCGGGGGGGCCGTCACCGGGGAGCTGTTTTTT.

This sequence joins TRBV6-5 and TRBJ1-6; 7 bases are shared with TRBD1. The V gene end was trimmed by 2 bases and the J gene end by 9 bases; junction bases not matched to a gene: 7. Germline V lookup: CDR1 MNHEY, CDR2 SVGAGI. The CDR3 sequence is 15 residues long. CDR3 in amino acids: CASSYRAGGGSPLHF. The CDR3 DNA is TGTGCCAGCAGTTACAGGGCAGGGGGTGGTTCACCCCTCCACTTT.

V and J are TRBV28 and TRBJ2-5; 9 bases map to TRBD2. The CDR3 contains 15 residues. The germline V gene has CDR1 MDHEN and CDR2 SYDVKM. Trimming took 3 bases from V and 5 from J; bases not matched to a gene: 7. As DNA, the CDR3 is TGTGCCAGCAGTTTCAGCCTAGCGGGACCCGAGACCCAGTACTTC. Encoded protein: CASSFSLAGPETQYF. Using reference TRBV28 and TRBJ2-5 for the parts outside the CDR3, the full variable domain is DVKVTQSSRYLVKRTGEKVFLECVQDMDHENMFWYRQDPGLGLRLIYFSYDVKMKEKGDIPEGYSVSREKKERFSLILESASTNQTSMYLCASSFSLAGPETQYFGPGTRLLVL.

The chain employs TRBV2 and TRBJ2-7; 10 bases are shared with TRBD2. CDR1 is SNHLY, CDR2 FYNNEI, per germline. The CDR3 runs 17 residues. The V gene end was trimmed by 2 bases and the J gene end by 0 bases; junction bases not matched to a gene: 7. CDR3 loop: CASSERGASGGSYEQYF. DNA of the CDR3: TGTGCCAGCAGTGAAAGGGGGGCTAGCGGGGGCTCCTACGAGCAGTACTTC.

The CDR3 is CSVEQVTGAEAFF. For the CDR3, the DNA is TGCAGCGTTGAACAGGTCACGGGGGCTGAAGCTTTCTTT. The V gene is TRBV29-1, the J gene TRBJ1-1; TRBD1 might be the D (5 bases). CDR3 length equals 13 residues. CDR1 is SQVTM and CDR2 is ANQGSEA in the germline V gene. Trimming removed 2 bases from V and 6 bases from J, with 13 bases in between.

The chain carries TRBV19 and TRBJ1-1; 7 nucleotides line up with TRBD1. The CDR3 is 13 amino acids. CDR1 LNHDA and CDR2 SQIVND come from the germline V gene (reference sequence). V dropped 5 bases and J dropped 11; count of bases not matched to a gene: 11. The CDR3 protein is CASSDDRVSSAFF. As DNA, the CDR3 is TGTGCCAGTAGTGACGACAGGGTATCATCCGCTTTCTTT.

V and J are TRBV12-3 or TRBV12-4 and TRBJ1-5; D ambiguous. V lost 3 bases and J 7 bases, leaving 10 bases between the germline ends. This CDR3 is 13 amino acids long. CDR3: CASSFTGRQPQHF. The CDR3 nucleotides are TGTGCCAGCAGTTTTACTGGGCGCCAGCCCCAGCATTTT.

The chain uses TRBV9 and TRBJ1-4, with D unresolved. Trimming removed 0 bases from V and 3 bases from J, with 6 bases in between. Germline V gene sequence: CDR1 SGDLS, CDR2 YYNGEE. There are 14 residues in the CDR3. This chain's CDR3 is CASSVAGANEKLFF. The CDR3 coding sequence is TGTGCCAGCAGCGTAGCTGGGGCTAATGAAAAACTGTTTTTT.

The gene calls are TRBV7-8 and TRBJ2-3; 14 bases fit TRBD2. J gave up 3 bases and V 5 bases, and 4 bases lay outside the gene matches. CDR3 length equals 16 residues. Germline loops: CDR1 SGHVS, CDR2 FQNEAQ. The CDR3 DNA reads as TGTGCCAGCAGCAGACTAGCGGGAGGGCCGACAGATACGCAGTATTTT. Translating gives CASSRLAGGPTDTQYF.

The chain employs TRBV10-3 and TRBJ1-2; 7 nucleotides line up with TRBD1. The V segment lost 4 bases and the J segment 4 bases; nucleotides outside the gene matches: 9. Germline V CDR1 and CDR2: ENHRY, SYGVKD. This CDR3 is 15 amino acids long. The CDR3 loop reads CAISGSTGASYGYTF. CDR3 bases: TGTGCCATCAGTGGGAGTACAGGGGCTTCCTATGGCTACACCTTC.

The chain couples TRBV4-2 to TRBJ2-7; D is uncertain. V shed 4 bases and J shed 2 bases, with 12 bases lying between them. Looked up from germline, CDR1 is LGHNA and CDR2 is YNFKEQ. The CDR3 is 14 residues long. The CDR3 coding sequence is TGTGCCAGCAGCCCCCGTGAACCTACCTACGAGCAGTACTTC. As protein: CASSPREPTYEQYF.

This chain uses TRBV7-8 with TRBJ2-1; weak D call: TRBD2 (5 bases). From germline, CDR1 is SGHVS and CDR2 FQNEAQ. Trimming removed 1 base from V and 2 bases from J, with 9 bases in between. This CDR3 has 15 amino acids. CDR3 sequence: CASSLVAPAYNEQFF. CDR3 sequence (DNA): TGTGCCAGCAGCTTAGTAGCGCCAGCCTACAATGAGCAGTTCTTC.

V gene TRBV3-1 (or the pseudogene TRBV3-2) combines with J gene TRBJ2-4; possibly TRBD1 for D (6 bases). The germline CDR1 and CDR2 sequences are LGHDT and YNNKEL (reference sequence). V gave up 4 bases and J gave up 0 bases, with 13 bases separating them. This CDR3 contains 16 residues. The CDR3 DNA reads as TGTGCCAGCAGCCCAACAGGGATTCTAGCCAAAAACATTCAGTACTTC. It encodes CASSPTGILAKNIQYF.

This clone rates as large. V usage is TRBV5-4 and J usage is TRBJ1-1, with D perhaps TRBD1 (5 bases). The V gene lost 5 bases and the J gene lost 4 bases, with 15 bases spanning the gap. The CDR3 is 14 amino acids. The V gene's germline CDR1 is SGHNT and CDR2 YYREEE (reference sequence). CDR3 protein: CASSGRAGSTEAFF. In DNA form, the CDR3 reads TGTGCCAGCAGTGGACGGGCAGGGAGCACTGAAGCTTTCTTT.

The gene calls are TRBV5-1 and TRBJ2-1; D might be TRBD2 (5 bases). The V end lost 4 bases, the J end lost 4 bases, and 12 bases lay between the germline ends. The CDR3 has 14 amino acids. Germline loops: CDR1 SGHRS, CDR2 YFSETQ. The CDR3 DNA reads as TGCGCCAGCAGCGAGGGAATGAGTTACAATGAGCAGTTCTTC. Protein product: CASSEGMSYNEQFF.

The chain combines TRBV18 with TRBJ2-2; 7 bases agree with TRBD1. CDR3 length equals 15 residues. V dropped 6 bases and J dropped 4; count of bases not matched to a gene: 8. Germline V gene sequence: CDR1 KGHSH, CDR2 LQKENI. CDR3 in DNA: TGTGCCAGCTCCCCCGACAGGGCTGGCACCGGGGAGCTGTTTTTT. It codes for CASSPDRAGTGELFF.

The chain has TRBV30 and TRBJ1-3; D unclear. CDR1 is GTSNPN and CDR2 is SVGIG in the germline V gene (reference sequence). V lost 0 bases, J lost 0 bases, and 3 bases lay in between. The CDR3 loop spans 13 amino acids. This chain's CDR3 is CAWSVASGNTIYF. CDR3 sequence (DNA): TGTGCCTGGAGTGTCGCCTCTGGAAACACCATATATTTT.

The V and J genes are TRBV4-2 and TRBJ1-4; maybe TRBD1 (6 bases). The CDR3 sequence is 15 residues long. Trimming stripped 0 bases from V and 8 bases from J, with 13 bases between. Germline lookup yields CDR1 LGHNA and CDR2 YNFKEQ. The CDR3, as DNA: TGTGCCAGCAGCCAAGAGGTACAGGGACTCGAAAAACTGTTTTTT. Encoded protein: CASSQEVQGLEKLFF.

This rearrangement joins TRBV7-8 to TRBJ2-7, with D unclear. This CDR3 spans 13 amino acids. Germline V CDR1 and CDR2: SGHVS, FQNEAQ. V lost 2 bases and J lost 3, with 8 bases in between. The CDR3 nucleotides read TGTGCCAGCAGCTTAAACACAGTCTACGAGCAGTACTTC. This gives the protein CASSLNTVYEQYF.

The J gene is TRBJ2-6, the V gene TRBV5-1; unclear D gene. The CDR3 contains 15 residues. Deletions cut 0 bases from V and 2 bases from J, with 6 bases between. Germline CDR1 SGHRS, CDR2 YFSETQ. The CDR3 DNA follows: TGCGCCAGCAGCTTGGTGGGTACTGGGGCCAACGTCCTGACTTTC. It encodes CASSLVGTGANVLTF.

The chain has TRBV4-1 and TRBJ2-1; possibly TRBD1 for D (6 bases). CDR1 MGHRA and CDR2 YSYEKL come from the germline V gene. There are 17 residues in the CDR3. Trimming left V 0 bases short and J 3 bases short, with 15 bases between. As DNA, the CDR3 is TGCGCCAGCAGCCAAGAAAGGGGGACGGTTGACTACAATGAGCAGTTCTTC. Its translation: CASSQERGTVDYNEQFF.

V is TRBV18 and J is TRBJ1-6; D unresolved. The CDR3 is 17 residues long. CDR1 KGHSH and CDR2 LQKENI come from the germline V gene. Trimming took off 3 bases at V and 0 bases at J, with 12 bases between the two ends. The CDR3 bases are TGTGCCAGCTCACCGAAAAGGGAGAGCTCCTATAATTCACCCCTCCACTTT. This codes for CASSPKRESSYNSPLHF.

The V and J genes are TRBV9 and TRBJ2-3; D tentatively fits TRBD1 or TRBD2 (5 bases each). V dropped 4 bases and J dropped 4 bases, with 16 bases sitting between them. Germline V gives CDR1 SGDLS, CDR2 YYNGEE. There are 15 residues in the CDR3. The DNA for the CDR3 is TGTGCCAGCAGCCCAGAGGGAAGGGGCGCAGATACGCAGTATTTT. Translating gives CASSPEGRGADTQYF.

This clone was detected once. This chain links TRBV6-5 with TRBJ2-3; D might be TRBD1 (6 bases). Trimming removed 6 bases from V and 2 bases from J, with 9 bases in between. Germline CDR1 is MNHEY and CDR2 is SVGAGI. The CDR3 has 13 amino acids. CDR3: CASSRQDTDTQYF. The CDR3 DNA is TGTGCCAGCAGCCGACAGGACACAGATACGCAGTATTTT.

The chain has TRBV3-1 (or the pseudogene TRBV3-2) and TRBJ2-1; 12 bases are shared with TRBD2. There are 15 residues in the CDR3. After removal of 5 bases from V and 9 bases from J, the junction contained 8 bases not matched to a gene. Germline CDR1 is LGHDT and CDR2 is YNNKEL (reference sequence). The DNA of the CDR3 is TGTGCCAGCAGCTCTAGACTAGCGGGAGTTGGTGAGCAGTTCTTC. As protein: CASSSRLAGVGEQFF.

This clone was found once. This rearrangement joins TRBV6-4 to TRBJ1-5; D gene ambiguous. Trimming shortened V by 6 bases and J by 3 bases, and 18 bases separated the two germline ends. Looked up from germline, CDR1 is MRHNA and CDR2 is SNTAGT. The CDR3 is 16 residues long. CDR3 region: CASSHRPRPSNQPQHF. CDR3 nucleotide sequence: TGTGCCAGCAGCCATAGACCTCGCCCCTCCAATCAGCCCCAGCATTTT.

Only a few counts were recorded for this clone. This chain joins TRBV7-2 and TRBJ1-5; the D gene is possibly TRBD1 (5 bases). There are 14 residues in the CDR3. Germline CDR1 reads SGHTA; CDR2 reads FQGNSA. V shed 6 bases and J shed 0 bases, with 9 bases lying between them. The CDR3 nucleotides are TGTGCCAGCAGTAAAGACAGTAGCAATCAGCCCCAGCATTTT. Residues: CASSKDSSNQPQHF.